Below, 3 T cell receptor beta chains from the same sample are listed, as sequenced in a study of radiotherapy plus CTLA-4 blockade in lung cancer. The data were produced by immunoSEQ multiplex PCR, yet TCRdb's version contains in-frame clones alone and is incomplete. Found here are more than 95,000 clones, about four fifths of them singletons; the top ten hold about 3%. The sequenced sample was peripheral blood, obtained from a patient treated with radiotherapy plus ipilimumab. The receptors stem from a human donor with non-small cell lung cancer who had a partial response to radiotherapy plus ipilimumab. Some clones in this sample may be carry-over from other donors' samples.

This chain uses TRBV28 with TRBJ2-7; weak D call: TRBD2 (6 bases). Germline lookup yields CDR1 MDHEN and CDR2 SYDVKM. Trimming pared 7 bases from V and 3 bases from J, leaving 19 bases between. This CDR3 spans 15 amino acids. The CDR3 here is CASNRLGRQFYEQYF. The CDR3 DNA follows: TGTGCCAGCAACCGCCTAGGGAGGCAATTCTACGAGCAGTACTTC.

This clone has just a few counts. V is TRBV4-2 and J is TRBJ1-2; the match to TRBD1 covers 7 bases. CDR1 and CDR2 from the germline V gene are LGHNA and YNFKEQ. V shed 0 bases and J 4 bases; nucleotides not matched to a gene: 5. The CDR3 runs to 15 residues. The DNA for the CDR3 is TGTGCCAGCAGCCAAGAGGACAGGCCGACCTATGGCTACACCTTC. This translates into CASSQEDRPTYGYTF.

The rearrangement uses TRBV7-2 and TRBJ1-2, with 9 bases fitting TRBD1. Germline V lookup: CDR1 SGHTA, CDR2 FQGNSA. This CDR3 has 18 amino acids. After removal of 6 bases from V and 3 bases from J, the junction contained 17 bases not matched to a gene. CDR3 sequence (DNA): TGTGCCAGCAGTTCCCCCGGGACAGGGAATCGAGAGGACTATGGCTACACCTTC. It yields the protein CASSSPGTGNREDYGYTF.